A selection of T cell receptor beta chains follows, all from one sample in a study of blood T cells in healthy people across ages. A single record per CDR3 protein comes from TCRdb applying MiXCR to the 5' RACE reads. This sample has about 1,500,000 distinct CDR3 sequences, with about 40% found just once. Material: blood. These receptors all come from a woman aged 18-29 years in good health. Both conserved end residues are part of each CDR3. A D gene is named only where the DNA matches it firmly. Clone size is not always given. Where it is, it says once, few, many or a class for expanded clones.

TRBD2 | - | TRBJ2-1 | 16 | TRBV15 | TGTGCCACCAGCAGCTGGGGGGGACTAACCTACAATGAGCAGTTCTTC | CATSSWGGLTYNEQFF
- | - | TRBJ2-7 | 15 | TRBV21-1 | TGTGCCAGCAGATGGGAGGATGATTGCTCCTACGAGCAGTACTTC | CASRWEDDCSYEQYF
TRBD2 | few | TRBJ2-1 | 14 | TRBV9 | TGTGCCAGCAGCGCCACGGGACTAGGTCATGAGCAGTTCTTC | CASSATGLGHEQFF
TRBD1 | - | TRBJ1-4 | 15 | TRBV9 | TGTGCCAGCAGCAGCGACAGGGAACCTAATGAAAAACTGTTTTTT | CASSSDREPNEKLFF
TRBD2 | - | TRBJ2-3 | 15 | TRBV29-1 | TGCAGCGTTGAATACAGCGGGGGGTGGGCAGATACGCAGTATTTT | CSVEYSGGWADTQYF
- | - | TRBJ1-5 | 15 | TRBV5-1 | TGCGCCAGCAGCTTGGTGGGGGAAAGCAATCAGCCCCAGCATTTT | CASSLVGESNQPQHF
TRBD1 | - | TRBJ2-3 | 17 | TRBV27 | TGTGCCAGCAGTCGAACAGCCCCGGGACAGGGGACGGATACGCAGTATTTT | CASSRTAPGQGTDTQYF
TRBD1 | once | TRBJ2-3 | 16 | TRBV6-6 | TGTGCCAGCACCGTAGCGGGACAGGGGGCTGTAGATACGCAGTATTTT | CASTVAGQGAVDTQYF
- | - | TRBJ1-2 | 14 | TRBV27 | TGTGCCAGCAGTTTATCAGGCCTTAACTATGGCTACACCTTC | CASSLSGLNYGYTF
- | - | TRBJ2-3 | 13 | TRBV9 | TGTGCCAGCAGCGGTTCCAACACAGGTACGCAGTATTTT | CASSGSNTGTQYF
TRBD2 | - | TRBJ2-5 | 13 | TRBV20-1 | TGCAGTGCTAGCGGGACTAGCAGAGAGACCCAGTACTTC | CSASGTSRETQYF
- | - | TRBJ2-7 | 14 | TRBV10-3 | TGTGCCATCAGTGAGCCAGATGCCCACTACGAGCAGTACTTC | CAISEPDAHYEQYF